Listed below are T cell receptor beta chains from one sample, sequenced in a study of graft-versus-host responses after intestinal transplantation. For these TCRs, the target antigens are not known. Generated by immunoSEQ multiplex PCR, the TCRdb table keeps only in-frame clones and is missing some. The data hold 93,000 or so clones, with approximately 94% observed a single time. The sample consisted of unstimulated CD8+ T cells sorted from spleen or lymph node cells, taken before intestinal transplant. These receptors were taken from a human donor who received an intestinal transplant. Each CDR3 is given with its conserved first and last residue.

j_call	v_call	cdr3_aa
TRBJ1-1	TRBV4-1	CASSQDTIRQGGPNTEAFF
TRBJ2-7	TRBV6-5	CASSLAGAYEQYF
TRBJ2-7	TRBV6-1	CASSGTFEQYF
TRBJ1-1	TRBV13	CASSRGNTEAFF
TRBJ1-1	TRBV19	CASIPDRRGMNTEAFF
TRBJ2-7	TRBV5-8	CASSNRTGDREQYF
TRBJ2-5	TRBV6-5	CASSDGLETQYF
TRBJ2-3	TRBV9	CASSASSGTGPNATQYF
TRBJ2-7	TRBV7-9	CASSLEQGAYEQYF
TRBJ2-7	TRBV13	CASGTGALPYEQYF
TRBJ2-1	TRBV5-1	CASRGDGSYNEQFF
TRBJ1-4	TRBV6-6	CASSYMDGFGEKLFF
TRBJ2-1	TRBV7-6	CASSLVVPVGDLDNEQFF
TRBJ2-2	TRBV10-3	CAIRGGGELFF
TRBJ1-1	TRBV10-1	CASSEDMNTEAFF
TRBJ2-7	TRBV6-5	CASSYSPYEQYF
-	TRBV6-6	CASSAGLAGGRDEQYF
TRBJ2-1	TRBV19	CASGGGGSYNEQFF
TRBJ1-1	TRBV27	CASRLSSGGTEAFF
TRBJ2-5	TRBV7-9	CASSSAGGTQETQYF
TRBJ2-1	TRBV23-1	CASSQSGRRPCNEQFF
TRBJ1-2	TRBV7-9	CASSLAISGYTF
TRBJ1-1	TRBV6-5	CASSYSGGTEAFF
TRBJ1-2	TRBV6-1	CALSRGANYGYTF
TRBJ1-2	TRBV2	CASNGVAGGRYGYTF
TRBJ2-3	TRBV10-3	CAISDEADTQYF
TRBJ1-2	TRBV4-1	CASSQYKGARNYGYTF
TRBJ1-3	TRBV9	CASSPDGADGNTIYF
TRBJ1-2	TRBV6-1	CASSDLRDGYTF
TRBJ1-2	TRBV5-6	CASSLALAQLYGYTF
TRBJ2-1	TRBV6-5	CASSYSLGPYNEQFF
TRBJ1-2	TRBV14	CASSQGTEHPYGYTF
TRBJ1-2	TRBV5-1	CASSFGGDYGYTF
TRBJ1-1	TRBV11-2	CASSLDSRTANTEAFF
TRBJ2-7	TRBV5-4	CASSTQLAGETYEQYF
TRBJ1-1	TRBV9	CASTPLPGSNTEAFF
TRBJ1-2	TRBV29-1	CSVDPTGRYGYTF
TRBJ2-7	TRBV7-8	CASSSAGAGQGEQYF
TRBJ2-3	TRBV27	CASSFSPDRGRRDTQYF
TRBJ1-1	TRBV19	CASSISGYTEAFF
TRBJ2-2	TRBV19	CASLPVWGNTGELFF
TRBJ1-2	TRBV5-4	CASARGAHYTF
TRBJ2-5	TRBV12-5	CASGLLGGGETQYF
TRBJ1-3	TRBV7-9	CASSLYGPELLSGNTIYF
TRBJ1-1	TRBV10-2	CASSDFSGVGTEAFF
TRBJ2-7	TRBV11-2	CASSRWTKDRAYEQYF